The text below deals with one T cell receptor (beta chain). Reared together, all three twin pairs probably met the same infectious agents and vaccines. This record belongs to a study of identical twins' blood T cells. Per the study methods: Each donor had about 100,000 to nearly 550,000 clonotypes. TCRdb re-called the 5' RACE reads through MiXCR, storing one row per CDR3 protein. The V and J calls follow TCRdb's processing rather than the paper's. In the table there are hundreds of thousands of distinct CDR3 sequences, about 28% of which are singletons. The CDR3 is made up of 16 amino acids. V was trimmed by 2 bases and J by 2 bases, leaving 16 bases between them. The germline CDR1 and CDR2 sequences are ENHRY and SYGVKD.

This chain links TRBV10-3 with TRBJ2-7; possibly TRBD2 for D (5 bases). The receptor's source is a woman aged 18 to 49 in good health. What was sequenced was PBMCs. The CDR3 reads CAISEKRLGGTYEQYF. The CDR3 nucleotides are TGTGCCATCAGTGAGAAGCGGCTAGGAGGCACCTACGAGCAGTACTTC.